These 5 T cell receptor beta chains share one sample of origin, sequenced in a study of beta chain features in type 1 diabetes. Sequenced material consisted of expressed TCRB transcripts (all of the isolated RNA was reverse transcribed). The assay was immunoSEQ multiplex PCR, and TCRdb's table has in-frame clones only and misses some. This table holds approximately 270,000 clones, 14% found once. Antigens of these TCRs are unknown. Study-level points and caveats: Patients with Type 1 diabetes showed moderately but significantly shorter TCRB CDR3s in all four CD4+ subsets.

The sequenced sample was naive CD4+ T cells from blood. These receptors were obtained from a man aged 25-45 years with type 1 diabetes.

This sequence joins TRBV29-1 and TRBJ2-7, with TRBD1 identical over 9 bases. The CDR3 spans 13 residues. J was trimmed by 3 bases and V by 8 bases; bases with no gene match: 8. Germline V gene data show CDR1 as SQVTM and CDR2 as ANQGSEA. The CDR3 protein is CSIRRQGDYEQYF. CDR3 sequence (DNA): TGCAGCATTCGTCGACAGGGGGACTACGAGCAGTACTTC.

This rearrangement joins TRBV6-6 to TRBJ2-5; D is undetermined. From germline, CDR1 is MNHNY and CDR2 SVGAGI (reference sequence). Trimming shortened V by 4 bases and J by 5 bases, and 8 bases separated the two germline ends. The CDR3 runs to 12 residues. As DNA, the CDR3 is TGTGCCAGCAGTTTGATCGAGGAGACCCAGTACTTC. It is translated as CASSLIEETQYF.

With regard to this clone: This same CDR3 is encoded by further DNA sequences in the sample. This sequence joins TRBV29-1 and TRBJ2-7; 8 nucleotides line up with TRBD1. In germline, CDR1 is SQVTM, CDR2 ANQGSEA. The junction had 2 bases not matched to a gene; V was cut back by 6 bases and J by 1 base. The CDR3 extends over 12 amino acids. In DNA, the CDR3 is TGCAGCGTCGGACAGGGATCCTACGAGCAGTACTTC. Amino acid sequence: CSVGQGSYEQYF.

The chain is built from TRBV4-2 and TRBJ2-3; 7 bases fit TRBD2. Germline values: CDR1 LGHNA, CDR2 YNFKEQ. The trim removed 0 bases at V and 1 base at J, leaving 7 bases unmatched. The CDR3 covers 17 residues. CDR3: CASSQDWGGRGTDTQYF. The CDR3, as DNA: TGTGCCAGCAGCCAAGATTGGGGCGGGAGAGGCACAGATACGCAGTATTTT.

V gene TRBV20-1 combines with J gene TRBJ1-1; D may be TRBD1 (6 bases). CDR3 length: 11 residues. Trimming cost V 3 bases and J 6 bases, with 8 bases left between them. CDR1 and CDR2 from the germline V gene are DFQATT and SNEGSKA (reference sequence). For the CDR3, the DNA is TGCAGTGCTAGGAGACAGGCTGAAGCTTTCTTT. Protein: CSARRQAEAFF.